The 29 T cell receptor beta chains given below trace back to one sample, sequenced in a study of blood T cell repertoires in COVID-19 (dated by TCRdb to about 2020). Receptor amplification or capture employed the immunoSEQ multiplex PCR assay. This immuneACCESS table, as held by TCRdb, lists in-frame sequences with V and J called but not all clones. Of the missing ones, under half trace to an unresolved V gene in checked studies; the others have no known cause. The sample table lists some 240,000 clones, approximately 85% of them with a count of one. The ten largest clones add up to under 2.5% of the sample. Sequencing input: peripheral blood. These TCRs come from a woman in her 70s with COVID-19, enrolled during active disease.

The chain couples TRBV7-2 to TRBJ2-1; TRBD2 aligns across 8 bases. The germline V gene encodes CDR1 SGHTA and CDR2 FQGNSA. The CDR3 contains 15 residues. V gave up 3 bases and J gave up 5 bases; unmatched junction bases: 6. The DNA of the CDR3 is TGTGCCAGCAGCTTTGGGACTAGTATCAACAATGAGCAGTTCTTC. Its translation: CASSFGTSINNEQFF.

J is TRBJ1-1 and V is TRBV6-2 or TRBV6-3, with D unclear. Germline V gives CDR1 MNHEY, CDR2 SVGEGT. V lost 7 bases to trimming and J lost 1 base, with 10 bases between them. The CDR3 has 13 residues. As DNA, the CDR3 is TGTGCCAGCACCCCTACATGGAACACTGAAGCTTTCTTT. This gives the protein CASTPTWNTEAFF.

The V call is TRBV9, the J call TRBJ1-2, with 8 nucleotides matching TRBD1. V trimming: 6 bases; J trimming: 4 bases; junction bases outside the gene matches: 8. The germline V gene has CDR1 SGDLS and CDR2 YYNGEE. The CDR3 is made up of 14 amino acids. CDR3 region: CASINDRGGYGYTF. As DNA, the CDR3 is TGTGCCAGCATTAACGACAGGGGTGGCTATGGCTACACCTTC. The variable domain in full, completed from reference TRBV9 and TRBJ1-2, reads DSGVTQTPKHLITATGQRVTLRCSPRSGDLSVYWYQQSLDQGLQFLIQYYNGEERAKGNILERFSAQQFPDLHSELNLSSLELGDSALYFCASINDRGGYGYTFGSGTRLTVV.

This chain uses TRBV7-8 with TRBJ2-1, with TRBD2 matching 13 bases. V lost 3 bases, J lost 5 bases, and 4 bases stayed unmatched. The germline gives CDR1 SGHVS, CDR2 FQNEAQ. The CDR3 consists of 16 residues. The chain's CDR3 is CASSFTTSGGNNEQFF. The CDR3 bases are TGTGCCAGCAGCTTCACGACTAGCGGGGGGAACAATGAGCAGTTCTTC.

In DNA form, the CDR3 reads TGTGCCAGCGGGACTAGCGGGGCCAATGAGCAGTTCTTC. Translated, it gives CASGTSGANEQFF. This chain uses TRBV9 with TRBJ2-1, with 13 bases identical to TRBD2. V trimming: 7 bases; J trimming: 6 bases; junction bases outside the gene matches: 1. Germline V lookup: CDR1 SGDLS, CDR2 YYNGEE. This CDR3 contains 13 residues.

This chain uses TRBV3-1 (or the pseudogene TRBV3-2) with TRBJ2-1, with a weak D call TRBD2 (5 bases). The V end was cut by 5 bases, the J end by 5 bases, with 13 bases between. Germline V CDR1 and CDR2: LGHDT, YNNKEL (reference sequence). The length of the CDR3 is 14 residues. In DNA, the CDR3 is TGTGCCAGCAGCTTCCTTGGAGGAAACAATGAGCAGTTCTTC. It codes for CASSFLGGNNEQFF.

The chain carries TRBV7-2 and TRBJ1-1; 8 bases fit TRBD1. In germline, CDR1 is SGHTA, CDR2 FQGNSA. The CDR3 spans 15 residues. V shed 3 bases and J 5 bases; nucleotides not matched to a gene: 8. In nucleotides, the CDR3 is TGTGCCAGCAGCTTCTCCGGGACAGGAAGAACTGAAGCTTTCTTT. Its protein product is CASSFSGTGRTEAFF.

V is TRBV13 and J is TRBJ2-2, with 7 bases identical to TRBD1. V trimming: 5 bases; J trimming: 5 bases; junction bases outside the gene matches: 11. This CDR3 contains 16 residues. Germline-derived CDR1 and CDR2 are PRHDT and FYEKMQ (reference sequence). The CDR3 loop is CASSGRQGRGTGELFF. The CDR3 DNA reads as TGTGCCAGCAGCGGCAGACAGGGAAGGGGGACCGGGGAGCTGTTTTTT.

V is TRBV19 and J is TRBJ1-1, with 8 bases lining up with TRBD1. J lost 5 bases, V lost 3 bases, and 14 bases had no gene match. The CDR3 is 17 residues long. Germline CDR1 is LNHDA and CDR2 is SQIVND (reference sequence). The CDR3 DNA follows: TGTGCCAGTAGTATGGTGGCAGGGGGCGTTTCAGGGACTGAAGCTTTCTTT. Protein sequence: CASSMVAGGVSGTEAFF.

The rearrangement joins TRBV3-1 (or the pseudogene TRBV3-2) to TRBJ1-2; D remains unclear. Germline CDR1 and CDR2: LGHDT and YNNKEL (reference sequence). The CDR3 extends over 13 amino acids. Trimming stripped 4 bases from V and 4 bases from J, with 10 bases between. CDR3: CASSRGVSYGYTF. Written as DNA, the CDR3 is TGTGCCAGCAGCCGGGGAGTTAGCTATGGCTACACCTTC.

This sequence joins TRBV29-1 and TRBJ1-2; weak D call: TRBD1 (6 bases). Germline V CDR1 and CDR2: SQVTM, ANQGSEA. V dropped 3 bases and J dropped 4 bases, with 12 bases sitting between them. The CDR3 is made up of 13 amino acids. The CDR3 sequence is CSVDWGRGYGYTF. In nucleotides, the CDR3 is TGCAGCGTTGACTGGGGCAGGGGCTATGGCTACACCTTC.

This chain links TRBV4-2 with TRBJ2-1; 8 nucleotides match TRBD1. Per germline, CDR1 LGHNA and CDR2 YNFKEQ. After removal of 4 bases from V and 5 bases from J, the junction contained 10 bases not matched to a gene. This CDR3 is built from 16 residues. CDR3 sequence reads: CASSPWTGKVHNEQFF. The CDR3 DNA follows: TGTGCCAGCAGCCCCTGGACAGGGAAAGTCCACAATGAGCAGTTCTTC.

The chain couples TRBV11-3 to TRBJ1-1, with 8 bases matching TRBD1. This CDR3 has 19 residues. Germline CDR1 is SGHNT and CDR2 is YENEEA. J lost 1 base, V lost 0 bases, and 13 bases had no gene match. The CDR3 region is CASSLDGIGTGRRNTEAFF. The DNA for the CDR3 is TGTGCCAGCAGCTTAGACGGCATCGGGACAGGACGAAGGAACACTGAAGCTTTCTTT.

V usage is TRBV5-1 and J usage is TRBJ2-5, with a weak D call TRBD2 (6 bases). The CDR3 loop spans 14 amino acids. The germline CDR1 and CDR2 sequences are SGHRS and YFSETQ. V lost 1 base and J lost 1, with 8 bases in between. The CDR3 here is CASSLNGGQETQYF. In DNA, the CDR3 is TGCGCCAGCAGCTTGAACGGGGGCCAAGAGACCCAGTACTTC.

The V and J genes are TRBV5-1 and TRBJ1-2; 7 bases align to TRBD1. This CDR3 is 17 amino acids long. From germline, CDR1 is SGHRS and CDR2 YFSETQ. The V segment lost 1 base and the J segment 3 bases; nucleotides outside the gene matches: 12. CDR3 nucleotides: TGCGCCAGCAGCTTGCAGGCCCTGGACAGGTCCCACTATGGCTACACCTTC. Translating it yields CASSLQALDRSHYGYTF.

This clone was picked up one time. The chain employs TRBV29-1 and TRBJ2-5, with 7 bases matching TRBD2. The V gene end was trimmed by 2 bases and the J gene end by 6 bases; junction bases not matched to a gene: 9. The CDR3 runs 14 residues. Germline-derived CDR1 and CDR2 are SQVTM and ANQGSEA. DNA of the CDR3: TGCAGCGTTGAACCCACCGGCGGGGGTCAGACCCAGTACTTC. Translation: CSVEPTGGGQTQYF.

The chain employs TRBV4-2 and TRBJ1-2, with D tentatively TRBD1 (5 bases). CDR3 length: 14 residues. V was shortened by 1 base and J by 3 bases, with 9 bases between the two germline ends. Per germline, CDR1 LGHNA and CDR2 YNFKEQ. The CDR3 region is CASSQVGADYGYTF. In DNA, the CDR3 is TGTGCCAGCAGCCAAGTTGGGGCTGACTATGGCTACACCTTC.

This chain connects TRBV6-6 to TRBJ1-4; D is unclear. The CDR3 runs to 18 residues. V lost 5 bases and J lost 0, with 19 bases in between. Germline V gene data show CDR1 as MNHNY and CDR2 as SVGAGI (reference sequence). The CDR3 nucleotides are TGTGCCAGCAGTCCGTACCGGGGTGGCGGGGCAACTAATGAAAAACTGTTTTTT. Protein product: CASSPYRGGGATNEKLFF.

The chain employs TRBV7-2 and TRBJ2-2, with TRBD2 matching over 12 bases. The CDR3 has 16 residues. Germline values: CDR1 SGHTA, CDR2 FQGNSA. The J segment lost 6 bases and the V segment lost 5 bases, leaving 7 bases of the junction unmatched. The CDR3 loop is CASSLLAGGPSGELFF. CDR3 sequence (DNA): TGTGCCAGCAGCCTACTAGCGGGGGGCCCCTCCGGGGAGCTGTTTTTT.

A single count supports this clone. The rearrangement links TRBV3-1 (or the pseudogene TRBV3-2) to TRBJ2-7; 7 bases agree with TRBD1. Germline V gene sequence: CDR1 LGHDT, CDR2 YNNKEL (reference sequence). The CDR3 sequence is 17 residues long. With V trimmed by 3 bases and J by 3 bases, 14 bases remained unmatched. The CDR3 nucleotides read TGTGCCAGCAGCCATTCCCTCTCCGGGACAGCAGGCTACGAGCAGTACTTC. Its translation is CASSHSLSGTAGYEQYF.

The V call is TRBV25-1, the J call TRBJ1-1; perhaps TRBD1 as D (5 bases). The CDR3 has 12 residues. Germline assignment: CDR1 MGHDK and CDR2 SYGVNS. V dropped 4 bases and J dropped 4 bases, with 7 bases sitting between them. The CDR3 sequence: CASSAGITEAFF. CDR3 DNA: TGTGCCAGCAGTGCAGGGATCACTGAAGCTTTCTTT.

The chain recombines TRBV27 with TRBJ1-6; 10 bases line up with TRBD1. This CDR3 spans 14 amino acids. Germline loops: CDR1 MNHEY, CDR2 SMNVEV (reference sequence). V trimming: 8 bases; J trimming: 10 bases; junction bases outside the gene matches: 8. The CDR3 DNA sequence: TGTGCCAGCGCCGACAGGGGGCTTGAGTCACCCCTCCACTTT. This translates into CASADRGLESPLHF.

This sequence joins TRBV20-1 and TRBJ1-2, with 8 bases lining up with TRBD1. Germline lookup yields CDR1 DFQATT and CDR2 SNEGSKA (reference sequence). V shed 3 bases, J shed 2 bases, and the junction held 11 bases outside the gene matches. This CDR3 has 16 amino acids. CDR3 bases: TGCAGTGCTAGTTCAGGACAGGGCACCCCCAACTATGGCTACACCTTC. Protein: CSASSGQGTPNYGYTF.

CDR3 loop: CASSYRGSPYEQYF. The CDR3 DNA reads TGTGCCAGCAGTTACCGGGGTAGCCCCTACGAGCAGTACTTC. This sequence joins TRBV6-2 or TRBV6-3 and TRBJ2-7; TRBD2 might be the D (5 bases). V was clipped by 2 bases and J by 2 bases, with 10 bases between them. The V gene's germline CDR1 is MNHEY and CDR2 SVGEGT. The CDR3 contains 14 residues.

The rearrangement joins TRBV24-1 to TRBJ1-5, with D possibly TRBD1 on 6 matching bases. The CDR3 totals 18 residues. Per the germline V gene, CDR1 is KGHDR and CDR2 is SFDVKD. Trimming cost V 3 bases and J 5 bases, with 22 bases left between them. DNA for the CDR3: TGTGCCACCAGTGATACTAAGCAGGGGCTGGGGCGTGATCAGCCCCAGCATTTT. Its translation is CATSDTKQGLGRDQPQHF.

CDR3 in DNA: TGTGCCAGCAATCGGGGAAACCTACAGGGGGCTGGAAACACCATATATTTT. Amino acid sequence: CASNRGNLQGAGNTIYF. This rearrangement joins TRBV7-9 to TRBJ1-3; 8 bases agree with TRBD1. The CDR3 runs to 17 residues. The trim removed 7 bases at V and 2 bases at J, leaving 13 bases unmatched. Germline V gene data show CDR1 as SEHNR and CDR2 as FQNEAQ (reference sequence).

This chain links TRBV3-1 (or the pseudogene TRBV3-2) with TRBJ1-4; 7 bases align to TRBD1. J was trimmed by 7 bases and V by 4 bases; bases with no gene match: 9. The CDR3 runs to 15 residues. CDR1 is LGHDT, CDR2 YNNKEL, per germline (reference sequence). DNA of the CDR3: TGTGCCAGCAGCCCGTACAGGGGCGTGAGTGAAAAACTGTTTTTT. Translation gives CASSPYRGVSEKLFF.

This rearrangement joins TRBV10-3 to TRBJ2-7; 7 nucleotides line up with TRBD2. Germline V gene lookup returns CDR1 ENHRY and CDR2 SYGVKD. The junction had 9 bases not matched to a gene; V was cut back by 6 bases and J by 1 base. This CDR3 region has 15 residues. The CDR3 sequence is CAIRWTSGGSYEQYF. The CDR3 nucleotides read TGTGCCATCAGGTGGACTAGTGGGGGGTCCTACGAGCAGTACTTC.

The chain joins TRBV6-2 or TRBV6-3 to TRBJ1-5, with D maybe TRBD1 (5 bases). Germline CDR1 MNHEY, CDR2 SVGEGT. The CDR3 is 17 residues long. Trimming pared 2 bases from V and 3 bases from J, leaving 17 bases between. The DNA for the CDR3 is TGTGCCAGCAGTTACGGGTTTATGACAGCGTACAATCAGCCCCAGCATTTT. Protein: CASSYGFMTAYNQPQHF.